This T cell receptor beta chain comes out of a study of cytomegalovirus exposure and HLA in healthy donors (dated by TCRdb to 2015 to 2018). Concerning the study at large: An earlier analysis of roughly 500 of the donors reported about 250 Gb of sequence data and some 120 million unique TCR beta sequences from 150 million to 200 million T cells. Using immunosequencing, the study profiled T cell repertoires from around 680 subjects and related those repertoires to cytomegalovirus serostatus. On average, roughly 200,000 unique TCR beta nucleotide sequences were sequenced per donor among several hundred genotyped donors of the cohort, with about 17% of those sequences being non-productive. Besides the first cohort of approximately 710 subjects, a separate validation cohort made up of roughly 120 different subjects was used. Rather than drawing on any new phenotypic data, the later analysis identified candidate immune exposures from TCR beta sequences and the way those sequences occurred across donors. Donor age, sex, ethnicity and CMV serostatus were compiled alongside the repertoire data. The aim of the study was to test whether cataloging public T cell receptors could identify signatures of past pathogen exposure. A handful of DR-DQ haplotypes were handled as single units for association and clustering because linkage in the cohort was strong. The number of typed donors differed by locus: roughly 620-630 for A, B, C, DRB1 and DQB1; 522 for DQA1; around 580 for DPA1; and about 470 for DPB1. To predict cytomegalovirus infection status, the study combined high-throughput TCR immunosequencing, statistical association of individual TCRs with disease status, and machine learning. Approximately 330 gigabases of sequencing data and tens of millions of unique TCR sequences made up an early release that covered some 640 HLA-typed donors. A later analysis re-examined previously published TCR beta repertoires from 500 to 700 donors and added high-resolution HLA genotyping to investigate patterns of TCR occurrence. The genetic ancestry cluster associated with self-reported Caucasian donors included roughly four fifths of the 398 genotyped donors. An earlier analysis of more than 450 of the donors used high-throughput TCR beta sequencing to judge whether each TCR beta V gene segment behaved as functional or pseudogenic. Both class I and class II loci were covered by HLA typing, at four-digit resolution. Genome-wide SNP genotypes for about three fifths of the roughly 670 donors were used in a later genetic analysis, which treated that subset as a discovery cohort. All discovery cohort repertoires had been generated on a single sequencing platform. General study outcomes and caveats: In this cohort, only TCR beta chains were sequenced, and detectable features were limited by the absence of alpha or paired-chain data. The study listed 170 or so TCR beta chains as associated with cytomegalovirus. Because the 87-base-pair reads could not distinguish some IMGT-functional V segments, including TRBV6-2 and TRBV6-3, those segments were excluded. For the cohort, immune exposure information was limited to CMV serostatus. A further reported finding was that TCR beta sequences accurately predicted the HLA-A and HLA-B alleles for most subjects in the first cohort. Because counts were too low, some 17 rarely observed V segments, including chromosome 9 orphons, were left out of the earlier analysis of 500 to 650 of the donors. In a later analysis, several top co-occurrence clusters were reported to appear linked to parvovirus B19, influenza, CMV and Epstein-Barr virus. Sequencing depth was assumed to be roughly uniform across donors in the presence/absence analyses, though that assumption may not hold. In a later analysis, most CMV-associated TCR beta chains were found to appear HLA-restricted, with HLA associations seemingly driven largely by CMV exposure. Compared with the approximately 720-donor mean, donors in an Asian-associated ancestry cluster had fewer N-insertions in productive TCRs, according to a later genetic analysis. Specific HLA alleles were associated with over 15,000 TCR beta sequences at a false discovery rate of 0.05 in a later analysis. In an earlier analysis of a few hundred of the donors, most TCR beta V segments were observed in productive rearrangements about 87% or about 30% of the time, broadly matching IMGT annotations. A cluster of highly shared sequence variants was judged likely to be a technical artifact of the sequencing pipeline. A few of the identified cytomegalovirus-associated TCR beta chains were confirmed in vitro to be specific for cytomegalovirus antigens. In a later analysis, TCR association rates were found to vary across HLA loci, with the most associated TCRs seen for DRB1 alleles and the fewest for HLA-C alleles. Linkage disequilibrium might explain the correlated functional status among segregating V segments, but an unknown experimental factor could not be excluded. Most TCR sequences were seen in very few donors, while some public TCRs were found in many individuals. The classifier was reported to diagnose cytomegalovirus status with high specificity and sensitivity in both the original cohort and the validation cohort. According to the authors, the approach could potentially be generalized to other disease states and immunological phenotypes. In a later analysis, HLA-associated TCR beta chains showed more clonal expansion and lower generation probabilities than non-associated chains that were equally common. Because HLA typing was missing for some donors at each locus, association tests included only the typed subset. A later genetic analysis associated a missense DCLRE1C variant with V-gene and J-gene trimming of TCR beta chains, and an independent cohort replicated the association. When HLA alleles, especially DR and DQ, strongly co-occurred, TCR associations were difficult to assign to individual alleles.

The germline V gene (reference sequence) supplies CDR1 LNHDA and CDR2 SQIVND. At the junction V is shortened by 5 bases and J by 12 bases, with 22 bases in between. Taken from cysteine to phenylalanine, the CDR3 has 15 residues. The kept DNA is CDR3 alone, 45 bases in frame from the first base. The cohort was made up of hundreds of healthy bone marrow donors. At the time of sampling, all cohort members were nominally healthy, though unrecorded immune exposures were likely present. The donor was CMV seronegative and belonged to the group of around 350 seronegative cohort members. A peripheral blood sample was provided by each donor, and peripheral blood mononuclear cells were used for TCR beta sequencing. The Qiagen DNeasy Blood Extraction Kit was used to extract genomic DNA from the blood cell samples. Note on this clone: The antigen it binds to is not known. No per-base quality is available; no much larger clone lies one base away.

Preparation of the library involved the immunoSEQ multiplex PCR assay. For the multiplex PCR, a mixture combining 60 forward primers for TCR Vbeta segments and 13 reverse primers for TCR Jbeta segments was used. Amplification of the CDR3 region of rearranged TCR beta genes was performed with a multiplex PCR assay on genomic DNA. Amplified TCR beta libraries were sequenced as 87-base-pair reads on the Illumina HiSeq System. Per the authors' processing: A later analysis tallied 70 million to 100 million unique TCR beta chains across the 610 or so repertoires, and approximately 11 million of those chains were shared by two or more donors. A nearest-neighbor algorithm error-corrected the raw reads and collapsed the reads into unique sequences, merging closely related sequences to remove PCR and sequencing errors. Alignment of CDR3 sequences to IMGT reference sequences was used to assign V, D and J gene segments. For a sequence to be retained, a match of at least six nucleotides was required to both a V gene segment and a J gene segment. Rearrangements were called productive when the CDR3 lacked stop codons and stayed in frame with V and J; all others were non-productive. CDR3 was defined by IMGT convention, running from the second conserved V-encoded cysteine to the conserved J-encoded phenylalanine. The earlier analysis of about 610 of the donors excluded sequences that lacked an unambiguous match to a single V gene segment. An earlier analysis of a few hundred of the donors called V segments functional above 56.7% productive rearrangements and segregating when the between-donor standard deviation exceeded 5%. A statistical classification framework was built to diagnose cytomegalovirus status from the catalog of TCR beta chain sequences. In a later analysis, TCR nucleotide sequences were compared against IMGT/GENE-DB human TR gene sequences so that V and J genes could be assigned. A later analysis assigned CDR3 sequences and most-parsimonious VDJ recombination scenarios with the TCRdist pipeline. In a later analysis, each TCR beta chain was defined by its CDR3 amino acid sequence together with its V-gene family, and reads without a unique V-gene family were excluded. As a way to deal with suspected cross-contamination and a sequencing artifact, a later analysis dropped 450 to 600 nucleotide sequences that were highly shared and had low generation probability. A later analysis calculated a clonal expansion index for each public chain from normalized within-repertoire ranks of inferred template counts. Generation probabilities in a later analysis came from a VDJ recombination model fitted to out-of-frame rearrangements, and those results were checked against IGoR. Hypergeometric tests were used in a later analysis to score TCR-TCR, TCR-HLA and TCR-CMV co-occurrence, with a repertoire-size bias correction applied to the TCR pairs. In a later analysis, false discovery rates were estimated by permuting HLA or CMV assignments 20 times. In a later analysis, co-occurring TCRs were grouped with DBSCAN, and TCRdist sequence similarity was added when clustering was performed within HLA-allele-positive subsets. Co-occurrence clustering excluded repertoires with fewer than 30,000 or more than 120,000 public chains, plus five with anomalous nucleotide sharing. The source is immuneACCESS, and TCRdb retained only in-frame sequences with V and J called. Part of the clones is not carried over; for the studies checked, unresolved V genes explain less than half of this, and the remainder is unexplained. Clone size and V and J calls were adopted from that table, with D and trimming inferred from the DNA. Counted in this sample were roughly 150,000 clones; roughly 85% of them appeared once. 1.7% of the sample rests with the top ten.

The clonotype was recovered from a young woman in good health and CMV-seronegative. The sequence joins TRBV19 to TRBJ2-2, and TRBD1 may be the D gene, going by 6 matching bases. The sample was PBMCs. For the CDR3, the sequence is CASSPPRQALGQLFF. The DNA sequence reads TGTGCCAGTAGTCCTCCAAGACAGGCGCTTGGGCAGCTGTTTTTT.